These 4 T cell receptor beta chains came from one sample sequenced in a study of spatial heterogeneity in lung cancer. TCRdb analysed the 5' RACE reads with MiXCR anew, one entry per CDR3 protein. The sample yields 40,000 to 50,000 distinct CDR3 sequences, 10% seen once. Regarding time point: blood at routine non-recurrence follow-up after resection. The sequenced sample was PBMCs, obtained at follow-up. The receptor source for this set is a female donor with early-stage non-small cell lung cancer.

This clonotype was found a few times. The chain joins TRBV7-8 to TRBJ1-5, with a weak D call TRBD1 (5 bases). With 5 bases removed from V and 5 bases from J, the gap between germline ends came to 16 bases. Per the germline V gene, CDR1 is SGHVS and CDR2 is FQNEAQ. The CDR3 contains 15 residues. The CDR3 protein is CASSAGRAGHQPQHF. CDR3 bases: TGTGCCAGCAGCGCAGGGAGGGCAGGGCATCAGCCCCAGCATTTT.

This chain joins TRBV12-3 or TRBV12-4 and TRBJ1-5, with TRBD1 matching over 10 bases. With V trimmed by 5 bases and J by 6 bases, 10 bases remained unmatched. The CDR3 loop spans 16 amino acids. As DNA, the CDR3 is TGTGCCAGCAGTCCGAGAGACAGGGGGCAGGGTCAGCCCCAGCATTTT. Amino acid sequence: CASSPRDRGQGQPQHF.

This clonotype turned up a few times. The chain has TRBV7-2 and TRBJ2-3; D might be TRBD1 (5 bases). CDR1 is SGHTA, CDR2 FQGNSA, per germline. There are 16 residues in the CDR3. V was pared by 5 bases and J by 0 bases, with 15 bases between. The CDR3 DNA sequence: TGTGCCAGCAGCCCGAGCCTGACAGCTAGCACAGATACGCAGTATTTT. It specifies CASSPSLTASTDTQYF. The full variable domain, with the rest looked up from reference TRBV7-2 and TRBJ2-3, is GAGVSQSPSNKVTEKGKDVELRCDPISGHTALYWYRQSLGQGLEFLIYFQGNSAPDKSGLPSDRFSAERTGGSVSTLTIQRTQQEDSAVYLCASSPSLTASTDTQYFGPGTRLTVL.

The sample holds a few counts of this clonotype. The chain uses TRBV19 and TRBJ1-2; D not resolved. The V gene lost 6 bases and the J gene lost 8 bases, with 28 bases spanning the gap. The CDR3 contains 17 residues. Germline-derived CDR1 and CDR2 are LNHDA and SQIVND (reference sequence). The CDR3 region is CASRSLGRFRSLLGYTF. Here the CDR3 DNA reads TGTGCCAGTAGGTCCCTCGGACGGTTTCGGTCTTTACTGGGCTACACCTTC.